Below are 27 T cell receptor beta chains sequenced from a single sample in a study of response to subunit inactivated influenza vaccine. Each CDR3 protein is one row after TCRdb ran MiXCR on the RT-PCR reads. Here the sample spans over 800,000 distinct CDR3 sequences, roughly 20% being singletons. Sequencing used PBMCs from blood, obtained approximately 5 days after vaccination. Every receptor here comes from a man aged 50 or older who received an inactivated influenza vaccine.

This clonotype was seen only a few times. J is TRBJ2-7 and V is TRBV5-1; no reliable D call. Looked up from germline, CDR1 is SGHRS and CDR2 is YFSETQ. The CDR3 is 16 amino acids. Trimming pared 2 bases from V and 1 base from J, leaving 16 bases between. The CDR3 spells CASSFYDVGGSYEQYF. The CDR3 nucleotides are TGCGCCAGCAGCTTTTACGACGTGGGCGGATCCTACGAGCAGTACTTC.

V usage is TRBV20-1 and J usage is TRBJ1-5, with unresolved D. In germline, CDR1 is DFQATT, CDR2 SNEGSKA (reference sequence). This CDR3 is built from 14 residues. The V end lost 3 bases, the J end lost 2 bases, and 11 bases lay between the germline ends. CDR3 coding DNA: TGCAGTGCTAGGGGCCCTTGGGGCAATCAGCCCCAGCATTTT. Protein: CSARGPWGNQPQHF.

This chain joins TRBV4-1 and TRBJ2-1; D is possibly TRBD1 (5 bases). From germline, CDR1 is MGHRA and CDR2 YSYEKL. The CDR3 contains 14 residues. V was shortened by 1 base and J by 8 bases, with 12 bases between the two germline ends. CDR3 nucleotide sequence: TGCGCCAGCAGCCAAGTTGGCAGGGTCGATGAGCAGTTCTTC. This translates into CASSQVGRVDEQFF.

This clonotype was seen more than once but under ten times. Written as DNA, the CDR3 is TGCGCCAGCAGAACCGGGACAGGGGCCACTGAAGCTTTCTTT. Protein sequence: CASRTGTGATEAFF. V and J are TRBV10-2 and TRBJ1-1; 10 positions match TRBD1. Per germline, CDR1 WSHSY and CDR2 SAAADI. The CDR3 consists of 14 residues. V lost 6 bases to trimming and J lost 4 bases; unmatched junction nucleotides: 5.

V and J are TRBV6-2 or TRBV6-3 and TRBJ2-7; D may match TRBD1 or TRBD2 (5 bases each). This CDR3 comprises 17 residues. V was clipped by 2 bases and J by 5 bases, with 22 bases between them. Germline V gene lookup returns CDR1 MNHEY and CDR2 SVGEGT. The CDR3 is CASSYPSAGTPSHEQYF. For the CDR3, the DNA is TGTGCCAGCAGTTACCCGTCCGCCGGGACGCCGTCCCACGAGCAGTACTTC.

A few counts support this clonotype. The chain links TRBV7-2 to TRBJ2-1, with 8 bases identical to TRBD2. The CDR3 sequence is 14 residues long. CDR1 is SGHTA, CDR2 FQGNSA, per germline. V trimming: 6 bases; J trimming: 6 bases; junction bases outside the gene matches: 7. This CDR3 reads CASSPRGLGNEQFF. In DNA form, the CDR3 reads TGTGCCAGCAGTCCCAGGGGACTAGGCAATGAGCAGTTCTTC.

The genes are TRBV4-3 and TRBJ2-5, with D uncertain. The V end was cut by 0 bases, the J end by 7 bases, with 12 bases between. CDR3 length: 14 residues. In germline, CDR1 is LGHNA, CDR2 YSLEER. The CDR3: CASSQDLSLGTQYF. In DNA form, the CDR3 reads TGCGCCAGCAGCCAAGACCTCAGCCTAGGGACCCAGTACTTC.

The genes are TRBV9 and TRBJ2-1; a possible D gene is TRBD2 (5 bases). There are 17 residues in the CDR3. V lost 4 bases to trimming and J lost 0 bases, with 17 bases between them. CDR1 is SGDLS, CDR2 YYNGEE, per germline. CDR3 loop: CASSKGGGPSSYNEQFF. CDR3 sequence (DNA): TGTGCCAGCAGCAAAGGAGGAGGCCCGAGCTCCTACAATGAGCAGTTCTTC.

The chain combines TRBV14 with TRBJ2-3, with TRBD2 identical over 8 bases. This CDR3 has 14 amino acids. The V gene's germline CDR1 is SGHDN and CDR2 FVKESK. Germline trimming cut 2 bases from V and 6 bases from J; bases unmatched to any gene: 4. As DNA, the CDR3 is TGTGCCAGCAGCCAAAAGCGGGGGCGGGATACGCAGTATTTT. This encodes CASSQKRGRDTQYF.

This clonotype came up a few times. The J gene is TRBJ2-6, the V gene TRBV7-2; D unresolved. Trimming took 3 bases from V and 1 from J, leaving 16 bases between them. The CDR3 sequence is 18 residues long. Germline V gene lookup returns CDR1 SGHTA and CDR2 FQGNSA. The CDR3 loop reads CASSLAGLTLSGANVLTF. In nucleotides, the CDR3 is TGTGCCAGCAGCTTGGCCGGCCTCACTCTTTCTGGGGCCAACGTCCTGACTTTC.

This clonotype was detected only a few times. The rearrangement uses TRBV28 and TRBJ2-2, with a tentative D call TRBD2 (6 bases). Germline V CDR1 and CDR2: MDHEN, SYDVKM. The CDR3 length is 15 residues. The V end lost 1 base, the J end lost 4 bases, and 10 bases lay between the germline ends. The CDR3 coding sequence is TGTGCCAGCAGTTTATTACGGGAGAGCACCGGGGAGCTGTTTTTT. It codes for CASSLLRESTGELFF.

This sequence joins TRBV4-1 and TRBJ2-2; D unresolved. The CDR3 consists of 12 residues. The V end was cut by 1 base, the J end by 7 bases, with 4 bases between. Looked up from germline, CDR1 is MGHRA and CDR2 is YSYEKL. The DNA of the CDR3 is TGCGCCAGCAGCCAAGCTTTCGGGGAGCTGTTTTTT. Amino acids: CASSQAFGELFF.

The V call is TRBV10-3, the J call TRBJ1-1; D ambiguous. This CDR3 has 19 residues. V lost 5 bases to trimming and J lost 1 base, with 26 bases between them. Germline V gives CDR1 ENHRY, CDR2 SYGVKD. CDR3: CAISKIINTAMTGNTEAFF. CDR3 nucleotide sequence: TGTGCCATCAGTAAAATAATAAACACCGCGATGACGGGGAACACTGAAGCTTTCTTT.

This clonotype was detected a few times. CDR3 DNA: TGTGCCAGCAGTTACGCAGGAAAGTCACCCCTCCACTTT. Its translation: CASSYAGKSPLHF. The rearrangement uses TRBV6-2 or TRBV6-3 and TRBJ1-6; no firm D call. Trimming took 2 bases from V and 10 from J, leaving 9 bases between them. Germline V gives CDR1 MNHEY, CDR2 SVGEGT. This CDR3 is 13 amino acids long.

CDR3 amino acids: CASRGGRAYEQYF. The DNA of the CDR3 is TGCGCCAGCAGAGGGGGCAGGGCTTACGAGCAGTACTTC. The chain recombines TRBV10-2 with TRBJ2-7, with TRBD1 identical over 7 bases. The V gene end was trimmed by 6 bases and the J gene end by 4 bases; junction bases not matched to a gene: 6. The CDR3 has 13 residues. Germline CDR1 WSHSY, CDR2 SAAADI.

This sequence joins TRBV4-2 and TRBJ2-6, with 10 bases lining up with TRBD1. Germline V gene data show CDR1 as LGHNA and CDR2 as YNFKEQ. Losses at the gene ends were 2 bases for V and 1 base for J; bases not matched to a gene: 2. The CDR3 sequence is 17 residues long. The CDR3 DNA follows: TGTGCCAGCAGCCAACGGGACAGGGGTTCTGGGGCCAACGTCCTGACTTTC. It yields the protein CASSQRDRGSGANVLTF.

Worth noting for this clonotype: The junction does not match germline at one end; this may be a read error. The chain is built from TRBV12-5 and TRBJ2-7, with D possibly TRBD1 on 6 matching bases. There are 12 residues in the CDR3. CDR1 is LGHNT and CDR2 is FRNRAP in the germline V gene. DNA of the CDR3: TGTGCTAGTGGTTTGGAAACAGGGAGACCTCATTTC. Translation gives CASGLETGRPHF.

This chain links TRBV12-3 or TRBV12-4 with TRBJ1-2; unclear D gene. The CDR3 sequence is 17 residues long. V was cut by 6 bases and J by 1 base, with 21 bases left in between. The CDR3 nucleotides read TGTGCCAGCAGCCCCCGTGACGGCCTTCTCCTTAACTATGGCTACACCTTC. This codes for CASSPRDGLLLNYGYTF.

This clonotype was observed a handful of times. The rearrangement uses TRBV7-6 and TRBJ2-3; a possible D gene is TRBD2 (7 bases). The CDR3 is 18 amino acids. Germline V CDR1 and CDR2: SGHVS, FNYEAQ. Trimming shortened V by 5 bases and J by 7 bases, and 28 bases separated the two germline ends. CDR3 sequence reads: CASSRGGGGGFHGNTQYF. CDR3 coding DNA: TGTGCCAGCAGCCGAGGGGGGGGAGGCGGCTTCCATGGGAATACGCAGTATTTT.

This clonotype was seen only a few times. The CDR3 sequence: CASSPDRYSYEQYF. The CDR3, as DNA: TGTGCCAGCAGCCCCGACAGGTATTCCTACGAGCAGTACTTC. V gene TRBV7-2 combines with J gene TRBJ2-7; possible D gene TRBD1, 6 bases. The CDR3 has 14 amino acids. The V gene lost 5 bases and the J gene lost 1 base, with 12 bases spanning the gap. Germline CDR1 reads SGHTA; CDR2 reads FQGNSA.

V and J are TRBV20-1 and TRBJ2-1; 11 positions agree with TRBD2. Trimming took 5 bases from V and 5 from J; bases not matched to a gene: 2. The CDR3 consists of 13 residues. CDR1 is DFQATT, CDR2 SNEGSKA, per germline (reference sequence). The CDR3 loop is CSAPTSGNNEQFF. CDR3 DNA: TGCAGTGCTCCGACTAGCGGGAACAATGAGCAGTTCTTC.

The CDR3 spells CASRGVKGPIYEQYF. The CDR3 bases are TGTGCCAGCAGGGGAGTCAAAGGACCTATCTACGAGCAGTACTTC. The chain links TRBV27 to TRBJ2-7; D might be TRBD2 (5 bases). This CDR3 region has 15 residues. In germline, CDR1 is MNHEY, CDR2 SMNVEV (reference sequence). V lost 6 bases and J lost 3, with 18 bases in between.

There are many counts of this clonotype. The rearrangement uses TRBV2 and TRBJ2-1, with D maybe TRBD1 (6 bases). Trimming pared 6 bases from V and 2 bases from J, leaving 8 bases between. Per germline, CDR1 SNHLY and CDR2 FYNNEI. The CDR3 consists of 13 residues. The CDR3 loop is CASRQGTYNEQFF. The CDR3 DNA reads TGTGCCAGCAGACAGGGAACCTACAATGAGCAGTTCTTC.

The genes are TRBV4-3 and TRBJ1-6; D is possibly TRBD1 (5 bases). CDR3 length equals 14 residues. Germline V lookup: CDR1 LGHNA, CDR2 YSLEER. V was shortened by 0 bases and J by 10 bases, with 10 bases between the two germline ends. The CDR3 DNA follows: TGCGCCAGCAGCCAAGATCAGCGGGGGTCACCCCTCCACTTT. It codes for CASSQDQRGSPLHF.

This clonotype was observed a few times. The V gene is TRBV12-3 or TRBV12-4, the J gene TRBJ2-5; 7 bases line up with TRBD2. The V and J ends lost 7 bases and 5 bases, in that order; junction bases with no gene match: 7. The CDR3 is 13 residues long. The CDR3 sequence is CASTRTSLETQYF. As DNA, the CDR3 is TGTGCCAGCACCCGGACTAGTCTCGAGACCCAGTACTTC.

V and J are TRBV6-1 and TRBJ2-7; TRBD1 matches 7 bases. The CDR3 has 14 residues. CDR1 and CDR2 (germline): MNHNS, SASEGT. Germline trimming cut 1 base from V and 4 bases from J; bases unmatched to any gene: 4. CDR3 in amino acids: CASSEGYRGYEQYF. The DNA for the CDR3 is TGTGCCAGCAGTGAAGGGTACAGGGGATACGAGCAGTACTTC.

CDR3 protein: CASRMGAGELFF. In DNA, the CDR3 is TGTGCCAGCAGGATGGGGGCCGGGGAGCTGTTTTTT. The chain links TRBV2 to TRBJ2-2; D tentatively fits TRBD1 or TRBD2 (5 bases each). Trimming removed 6 bases at V and 6 bases at J, with 8 bases between. The CDR3 is made up of 12 amino acids. CDR1 SNHLY and CDR2 FYNNEI come from the germline V gene.